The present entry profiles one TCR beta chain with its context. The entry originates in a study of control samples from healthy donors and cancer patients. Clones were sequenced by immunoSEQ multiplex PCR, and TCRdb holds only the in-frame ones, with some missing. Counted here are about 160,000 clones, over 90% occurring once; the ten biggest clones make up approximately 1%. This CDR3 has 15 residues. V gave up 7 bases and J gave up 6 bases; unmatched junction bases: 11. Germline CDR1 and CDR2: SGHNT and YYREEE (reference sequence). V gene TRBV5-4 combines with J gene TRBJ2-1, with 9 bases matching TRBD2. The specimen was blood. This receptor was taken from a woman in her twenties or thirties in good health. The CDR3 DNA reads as TGTGCCAGCTGTGTTAGCGGGGGCGGGAGCAATGAGCAGTTCTTC. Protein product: CASCVSGGGSNEQFF.